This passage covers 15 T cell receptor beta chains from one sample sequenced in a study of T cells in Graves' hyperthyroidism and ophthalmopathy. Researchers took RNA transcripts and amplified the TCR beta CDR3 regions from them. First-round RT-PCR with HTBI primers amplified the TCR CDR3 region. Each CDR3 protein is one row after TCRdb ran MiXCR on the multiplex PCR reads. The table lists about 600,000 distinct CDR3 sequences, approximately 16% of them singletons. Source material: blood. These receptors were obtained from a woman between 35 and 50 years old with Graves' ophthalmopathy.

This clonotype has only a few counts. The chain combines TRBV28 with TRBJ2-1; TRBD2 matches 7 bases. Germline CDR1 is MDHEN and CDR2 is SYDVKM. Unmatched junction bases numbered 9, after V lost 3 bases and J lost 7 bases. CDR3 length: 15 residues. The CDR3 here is CASSFYRGSGNEQFF. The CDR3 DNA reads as TGTGCCAGCAGTTTTTACCGCGGGAGTGGTAATGAGCAGTTCTTC.

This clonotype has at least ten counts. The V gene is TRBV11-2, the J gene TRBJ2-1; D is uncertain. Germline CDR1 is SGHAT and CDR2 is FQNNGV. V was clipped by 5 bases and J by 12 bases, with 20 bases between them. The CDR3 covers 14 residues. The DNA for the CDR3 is TGTGCCAGCAGCCTGCCGTCAGAGTCCGCGGTGCAGTTCTTC. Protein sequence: CASSLPSESAVQFF.

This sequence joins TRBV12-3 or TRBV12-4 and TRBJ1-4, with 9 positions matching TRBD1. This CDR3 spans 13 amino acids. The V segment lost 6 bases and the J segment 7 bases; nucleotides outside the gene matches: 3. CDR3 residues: CASRDRGAEKLFF. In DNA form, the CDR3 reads TGTGCCAGCAGAGACAGGGGGGCTGAAAAACTGTTTTTT.

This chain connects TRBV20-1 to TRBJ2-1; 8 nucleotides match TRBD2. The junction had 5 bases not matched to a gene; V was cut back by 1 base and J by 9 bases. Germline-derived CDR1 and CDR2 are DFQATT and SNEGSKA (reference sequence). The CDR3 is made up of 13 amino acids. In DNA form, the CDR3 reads TGCAGTGCTAGAGCAGCGGGGGCTGGTGAGCAGTTCTTC. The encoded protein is CSARAAGAGEQFF.

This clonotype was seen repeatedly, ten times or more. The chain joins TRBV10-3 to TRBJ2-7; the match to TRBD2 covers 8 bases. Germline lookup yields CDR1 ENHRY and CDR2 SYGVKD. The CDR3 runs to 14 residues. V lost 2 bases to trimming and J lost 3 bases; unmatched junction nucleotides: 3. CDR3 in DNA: TGTGCCATCAGTGAGAATAGCGGGATCTACGAGCAGTACTTC. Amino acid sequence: CAISENSGIYEQYF.

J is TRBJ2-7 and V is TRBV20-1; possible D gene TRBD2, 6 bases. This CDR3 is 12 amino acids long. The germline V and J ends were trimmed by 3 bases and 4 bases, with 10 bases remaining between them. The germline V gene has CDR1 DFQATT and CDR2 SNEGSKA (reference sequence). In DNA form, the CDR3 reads TGCAGTGCTAGGACTAGATCGTACGAGCAGTACTTC. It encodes CSARTRSYEQYF.

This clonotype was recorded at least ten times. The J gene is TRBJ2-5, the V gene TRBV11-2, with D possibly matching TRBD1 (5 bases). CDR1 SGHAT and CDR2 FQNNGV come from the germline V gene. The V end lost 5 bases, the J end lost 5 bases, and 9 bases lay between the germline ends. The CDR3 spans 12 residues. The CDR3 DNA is TGTGCCAGCAGCCCGACAGCCGAGACCCAGTACTTC. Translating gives CASSPTAETQYF.

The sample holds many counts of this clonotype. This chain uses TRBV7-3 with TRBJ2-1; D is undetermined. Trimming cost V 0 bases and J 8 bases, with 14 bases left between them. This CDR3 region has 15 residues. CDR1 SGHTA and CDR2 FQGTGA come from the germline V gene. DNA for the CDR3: TGTGCCAGCAGCTTAACGGGGATGGTGCAGCATGAGCAGTTCTTC. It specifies CASSLTGMVQHEQFF.

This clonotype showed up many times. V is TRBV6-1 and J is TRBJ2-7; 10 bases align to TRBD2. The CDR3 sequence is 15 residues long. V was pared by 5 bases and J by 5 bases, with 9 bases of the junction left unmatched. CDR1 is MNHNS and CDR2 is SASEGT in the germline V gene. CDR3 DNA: TGTGCCAGCAGTCCACCGCTAGCGGGGGCACACGAGCAGTACTTC. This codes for CASSPPLAGAHEQYF.

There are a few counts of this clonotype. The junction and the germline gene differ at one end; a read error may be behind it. CDR3 DNA: TGTGCCAGCAGCCCGCAGGGTATCTATGGCTACGCCTTC. Protein: CASSPQGIYGYAF. The V call is TRBV7-9, the J call TRBJ1-2; a weak D match, TRBD1 (5 bases). This CDR3 has 13 amino acids. Germline assignment: CDR1 SEHNR and CDR2 FQNEAQ (reference sequence).

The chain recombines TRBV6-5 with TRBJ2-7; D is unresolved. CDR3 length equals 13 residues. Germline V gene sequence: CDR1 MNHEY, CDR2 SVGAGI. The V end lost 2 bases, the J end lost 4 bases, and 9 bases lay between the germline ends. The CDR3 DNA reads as TGTGCCAGCAGTTACAGGGTGGGGTACGAGCAGTACTTC. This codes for CASSYRVGYEQYF.

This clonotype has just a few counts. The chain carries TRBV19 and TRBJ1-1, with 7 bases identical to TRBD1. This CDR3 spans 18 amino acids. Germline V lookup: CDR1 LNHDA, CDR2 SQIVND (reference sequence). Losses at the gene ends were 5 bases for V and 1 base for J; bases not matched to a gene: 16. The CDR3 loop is CASSPHRRQGKGNTEAFF. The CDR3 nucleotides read TGTGCCAGTAGTCCCCACCGGAGACAGGGAAAGGGGAACACTGAAGCTTTCTTT.

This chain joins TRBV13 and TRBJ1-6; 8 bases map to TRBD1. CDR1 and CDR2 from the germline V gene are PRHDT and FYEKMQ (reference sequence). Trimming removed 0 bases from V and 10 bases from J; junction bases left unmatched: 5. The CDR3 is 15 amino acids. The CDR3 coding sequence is TGTGCCAGCAGCTTAGGGACAGGGGATGTCTCACCCCTCCACTTT. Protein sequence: CASSLGTGDVSPLHF.

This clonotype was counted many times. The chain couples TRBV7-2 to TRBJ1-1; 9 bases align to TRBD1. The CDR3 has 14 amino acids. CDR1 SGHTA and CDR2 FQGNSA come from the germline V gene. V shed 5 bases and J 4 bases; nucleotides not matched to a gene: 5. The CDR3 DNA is TGTGCCAGCAGCGGGGGGACAGGGAGCACTGAAGCTTTCTTT. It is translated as CASSGGTGSTEAFF.

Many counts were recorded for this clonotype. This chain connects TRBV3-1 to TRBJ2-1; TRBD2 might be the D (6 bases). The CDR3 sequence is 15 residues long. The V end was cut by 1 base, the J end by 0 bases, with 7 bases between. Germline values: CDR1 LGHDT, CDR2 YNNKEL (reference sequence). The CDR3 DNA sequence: TGTGCCAGCAGCCAAGCAGCGGGCTCCTACAATGAGCAGTTCTTC. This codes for CASSQAAGSYNEQFF.